A selection of T cell receptor beta chains follows, all from one sample in a study of TIL therapy for anti-PD-1-resistant metastatic lung cancer. Profiling relied on immunoSEQ multiplex PCR, and the TCRdb table lists in-frame clones only, not all of them. Of more than 50,000 clones in the sample, roughly 87% were seen once. This sample comprised blood, obtained at baseline. These receptors all come from a person between 30 and 79 years old with non-small cell lung cancer. Both conserved end residues are part of each CDR3. D genes are given only for firm matches. For some rows the clone size is stated as once, few or many, or as a class when expanded; others skip it.

D: NA
J: TRBJ2-6
V: TRBV18
size: NA
DNA: TGTGCCAGCTCCCAGCTCCTGGTAACTGGGGCCAACGTCCTGACTTTC
CDR3: CASSQLLVTGANVLTF

D: NA
J: TRBJ1-6
V: TRBV2
size: NA
DNA: TGTGCCAGCAAGGTCATAGGGGTTAATTCACCCCTCCACTTT
CDR3: CASKVIGVNSPLHF

D: TRBD2
J: TRBJ2-7
V: TRBV11-3
size: NA
DNA: TGTGCCAGCAGCTTAGGCAATAGCGGGAACTACGAGCAGTACTTC
CDR3: CASSLGNSGNYEQYF

D: TRBD1
J: TRBJ1-1
V: TRBV19
size: NA
DNA: TGTGCCAGTAGTGCCGGGACAGTTGAAGCTTTCTTT
CDR3: CASSAGTVEAFF

D: TRBD1
J: TRBJ1-2
V: TRBV14
size: NA
DNA: TGTGCCAGCAGCCAGGATGACAGGGTCTCCGATGGCTACACCTTC
CDR3: CASSQDDRVSDGYTF

D: TRBD1
J: TRBJ1-6
V: TRBV5-1
size: NA
DNA: TGCGCCAGCAGCCTTGGGACAGTGAATTCACCCCTCCACTTT
CDR3: CASSLGTVNSPLHF

D: TRBD1
J: TRBJ1-1
V: TRBV4-2
size: NA
DNA: TGTGCCAGCAGCCTTGGGGGACAGGGGTCACCGGAGGCTTTCTTT
CDR3: CASSLGGQGSPEAFF

D: NA
J: TRBJ1-1
V: TRBV5-1
size: once
DNA: TGCGCCAGCAGCGAATCAGCCGGGACGGTGAACACTGAAGCTTTCTTT
CDR3: CASSESAGTVNTEAFF

D: TRBD2
J: TRBJ2-1
V: TRBV11-2
size: NA
DNA: TGTGCCAGCAGCTTAAGGGGACACACTTCCGGAGCGGGGGGGCCTGAGCAGTTCTTC
CDR3: CASSLRGHTSGAGGPEQFF

D: NA
J: TRBJ1-1
V: TRBV6-5
size: NA
DNA: TGTGCCAGCGTGTTAAACGGGGGGATCGGTTCTGAAGCTTTCTTT
CDR3: CASVLNGGIGSEAFF

D: NA
J: TRBJ1-2
V: TRBV19
size: NA
DNA: TGTGCCAGTAGTTCCCGGGACGCGGTTTATGGCTACACCTTC
CDR3: CASSSRDAVYGYTF

D: NA
J: TRBJ1-5
V: TRBV4-1
size: NA
DNA: TGCGCCAGCAGTGTAGTCGCTACGGTGTATAGCAATCAGCCCCAGCATTTT
CDR3: CASSVVATVYSNQPQHF

D: NA
J: TRBJ1-5
V: TRBV30
size: NA
DNA: TGTGCCTGGTCGCCCGGGATGGTTGGTCCCCAGCATTTT
CDR3: CAWSPGMVGPQHF

D: NA
J: TRBJ1-3
V: TRBV19
size: NA
DNA: TGTGCCAGTAGTAGATCATCCGGAAACACCATATATTTT
CDR3: CASSRSSGNTIYF

D: NA
J: TRBJ2-5
V: TRBV28
size: NA
DNA: TGTGCCAGCAGTTTATTTACAGGGACCAGGGAGACCCAGTACTTC
CDR3: CASSLFTGTRETQYF

D: TRBD1
J: TRBJ1-4
V: TRBV30
size: NA
DNA: TGTGCCTGGAGTGCCCGGACAGGGGGTTTTCTGTTTTTT
CDR3: CAWSARTGGFLFF

D: TRBD1
J: TRBJ2-6
V: TRBV28
size: NA
DNA: TGTGCCAGCAGTTCGACCACCTGGACAGGCCTCTCTGGGGCCAACGTCCTGACTTTC
CDR3: CASSSTTWTGLSGANVLTF

D: NA
J: TRBJ1-2
V: TRBV21-1
size: NA
DNA: TGTGCCAGCAGCCCCTGCCGAGGGGCCTCAAGTAACACCTTC
CDR3: CASSPCRGASSNTF

D: NA
J: TRBJ2-1
V: TRBV11-3
size: NA
DNA: TGTGCCAGCAGCTTAAACGATCGCGGATCACCCTACAATGAGCAGTTCTTC
CDR3: CASSLNDRGSPYNEQFF

D: TRBD1
J: TRBJ2-2
V: TRBV27
size: NA
DNA: TGTGCCAGCACTTTCCGGGACAGATCTACCGGGGAGCTGTTTTTT
CDR3: CASTFRDRSTGELFF

D: NA
J: TRBJ2-3
V: TRBV30
size: NA
DNA: TGTGCCTGGAGTGTATCCGACTTCTACTTTAGCACAGATACGCAGTATTTT
CDR3: CAWSVSDFYFSTDTQYF

D: NA
J: TRBJ1-3
V: TRBV6-2/TRBV6-3
size: NA
DNA: TGTGCCAGCAGTTACTCGCTACAGAGTGGAAACACCATATATTTT
CDR3: CASSYSLQSGNTIYF

D: NA
J: TRBJ1-2
V: TRBV19
size: NA
DNA: TGTGCCAGTAGTACCTCGGACGGCTATGGCTACACCTTC
CDR3: CASSTSDGYGYTF

D: NA
J: TRBJ2-1
V: TRBV6-4
size: NA
DNA: TGTGCCAGCAGCCCCTCTGGAGGCCCCTACAATGAGCAGTTCTTC
CDR3: CASSPSGGPYNEQFF

D: NA
J: TRBJ2-7
V: TRBV28
size: NA
DNA: TGTGCCAGCAGTTCGGCGGACTACGAGCAGTACTTC
CDR3: CASSSADYEQYF

D: NA
J: TRBJ1-1
V: TRBV6-4
size: few
DNA: TGTGCCAGCAGTGTCAACCTCCTCGGCACTGAAGCTTTCTTT
CDR3: CASSVNLLGTEAFF

D: TRBD2
J: TRBJ2-1
V: TRBV2
size: NA
DNA: TGTGCCAGCAGTGAAGGACTAGCGGGAGGCCATGAGCAGTTCTTC
CDR3: CASSEGLAGGHEQFF

D: NA
J: TRBJ1-6
V: TRBV7-2
size: few
DNA: TGTGCCAGCAGCTTTCCGGTGCCTAATTCACCCCTCCACTTT
CDR3: CASSFPVPNSPLHF

D: TRBD1
J: TRBJ1-4
V: TRBV2
size: NA
DNA: TGTGCCAGCAGCTCAAGGGGACAGGAAAATGAAAAACTGTTTTTT
CDR3: CASSSRGQENEKLFF

D: NA
J: TRBJ2-7
V: TRBV28
size: once
DNA: TGTGCCAGCAGAACGACTCCAGGGGCCGAGCAGTACTTC
CDR3: CASRTTPGAEQYF

D: NA
J: TRBJ2-1
V: TRBV11-3
size: NA
DNA: TGTGCCAGCAGCTTAGGGGCTGAGCAGTACAATGAGCAGTTCTTC
CDR3: CASSLGAEQYNEQFF

D: TRBD1
J: TRBJ1-3
V: TRBV7-3
size: NA
DNA: TGTGCCAGCAGCTCCGGGACAGGGGCATTGTATGGAAACACCATATATTTT
CDR3: CASSSGTGALYGNTIYF

D: TRBD1
J: TRBJ2-1
V: TRBV4-1
size: NA
DNA: TGCGCCAGCAGCCCTGCCAGGGGGCTGAATGAGCAGTTCTTC
CDR3: CASSPARGLNEQFF

D: TRBD2
J: TRBJ2-3
V: TRBV7-3
size: NA
DNA: TGTGCCAGCAGCTTGGGAGCGGGGGGCACAGATACGCAGTATTTT
CDR3: CASSLGAGGTDTQYF

D: TRBD1
J: TRBJ1-2
V: TRBV11-2
size: NA
DNA: TGTGCCAGCAGCCCGGACAGGGGTGGCTATGGCTACACCTTC
CDR3: CASSPDRGGYGYTF

D: NA
J: TRBJ2-1
V: TRBV30
size: NA
DNA: TGTGCCTGGAGCGTAGGGGTCTACCGGGGCCCCAAGACGGGGAATGAGCAGTTCTTC
CDR3: CAWSVGVYRGPKTGNEQFF

D: NA
J: TRBJ2-3
V: TRBV10-1
size: NA
DNA: TGCGCCAGCAGTTGGACTGGGCCAACAGATACGCAGTATTTT
CDR3: CASSWTGPTDTQYF

D: NA
J: TRBJ2-7
V: TRBV21-1
size: NA
DNA: TGTGCCAGCGGTAGGCGGGGGGGCGCCGGCGAGCAGTACTTC
CDR3: CASGRRGGAGEQYF

D: NA
J: TRBJ1-4
V: TRBV11-2
size: NA
DNA: TGTGCCAGTAACAACATGGGCGAAAAACTGTTTTTT
CDR3: CASNNMGEKLFF

D: NA
J: TRBJ1-5
V: TRBV28
size: NA
DNA: TGTGCCAGCAGCCTGATACAGGGCTTTGGTCTACTTCAGCCCCAGCATTTT
CDR3: CASSLIQGFGLLQPQHF

D: NA
J: TRBJ2-7
V: TRBV4-1
size: NA
DNA: TGCGCCAGCAGCCAAACCGGACTGACTTACGAGCAGTACTTC
CDR3: CASSQTGLTYEQYF

D: NA
J: TRBJ1-1
V: TRBV10-3
size: NA
DNA: TGTGCCATCAGTGACTCGGGGGTAGGGGGCACTGAAGCTTTCTTT
CDR3: CAISDSGVGGTEAFF

D: TRBD1
J: TRBJ1-1
V: TRBV27
size: few
DNA: TGTGCCAGCAGTATGACAGGGTACACTGAAGCTTTCTTT
CDR3: CASSMTGYTEAFF

D: NA
J: TRBJ2-7
V: TRBV2
size: NA
DNA: TGTGCCAGCAGACAGGGTTGGACGGGACGGGCGCAGTACTTC
CDR3: CASRQGWTGRAQYF

D: NA
J: TRBJ2-7
V: TRBV5-6
size: NA
DNA: TGTGCCAGCAGCCCTCAGGGCTACGAGCAGTACTTC
CDR3: CASSPQGYEQYF

D: TRBD1
J: TRBJ1-1
V: TRBV3-1/TRBV3-2
size: NA
DNA: TGTGCCAGCAGCTACCTACCGGGACAGGGATCTACAGAAGCTTTCTTT
CDR3: CASSYLPGQGSTEAFF